This TCR beta chain was found in a study of blood T cells in healthy people across ages. About the research overall: Capture by template switching was about one barcoded beta molecule per two T cells.

A J-beta primer mix and a sample-barcoded 5' primer were used in a second PCR of roughly 6 to 12 cycles. TCRdb re-analysed the 5' RACE reads in MiXCR, keeping a single row per CDR3 protein. This sample has some 1.5 million distinct CDR3 sequences, with 28% found just once. Germline V gene data show CDR1 as SGHRS and CDR2 as YFSETQ. This CDR3 comprises 14 residues. The V end was cut by 3 bases, the J end by 4 bases, with 13 bases between. A minimum of 7 million PBMCs was isolated per sample. Input material: blood. This chain uses TRBV5-1 with TRBJ2-5; D is undetermined. The sequence came from a young woman in good health. CDR3 DNA sequence: TGCGCCAGCAGCTCGGGCGTATCCGCAGAGACCCAGTACTTC. Translated, it gives CASSSGVSAETQYF.